This T cell receptor beta chain originates from a study of cytomegalovirus exposure and HLA in healthy donors (dated by TCRdb to 2016 to 2017). Looking at the study overall: An earlier analysis of some 550 of the donors reported approximately 270 Gb of sequence data and 100 million to 130 million unique TCR beta sequences from about 179 million T cells. The later analysis used no new phenotypic data to find candidate immune exposures, relying instead on TCR beta sequences and their occurrence across donors. Genome-wide SNP genotypes for about 55% of the 666 donors were used in a later genetic analysis, which treated that subset as a discovery cohort. Among the roughly 390 genotyped donors, more than 70% belonged to the genetic ancestry cluster associated with self-reported Caucasian donors. The study combined high-throughput TCR immunosequencing, statistical association of individual TCRs with disease status, and machine learning to predict cytomegalovirus infection status. An earlier analysis of roughly 600 of the donors used high-throughput TCR beta sequencing to judge whether each TCR beta V gene segment behaved as functional or pseudogenic. On average, roughly 250,000 unique TCR beta nucleotide sequences were sequenced per donor among some 430 genotyped donors of the cohort, with roughly 20% of those sequences being non-productive. Every discovery cohort repertoire had been produced on one sequencing platform. Roughly 5 DR-DQ haplotypes were handled as single units for association and clustering, since linkage in the cohort was strong. The study used immunosequencing to profile the T cell repertoires of approximately 630 subjects and linked those repertoires to cytomegalovirus serostatus. Along with the approximately 670-subject first cohort, a separate validation cohort of roughly 110 different subjects was used. Both class I and class II loci were covered by HLA typing, at four-digit resolution. Typing coverage varied by locus: roughly 629-640 donors for A, B, C, DRB1 and DQB1; 500 to 550 for DQA1; 606 for DPA1; 400 to 480 for DPB1. The study was designed to test whether signatures of past pathogen exposure could be identified by cataloging public T cell receptors. Donor age, sex, ethnicity and CMV serostatus were compiled alongside the repertoire data. An early release that covered around 590 HLA-typed donors contained approximately 300 gigabases of sequencing data and tens of millions of unique TCR sequences. In a later analysis, previously published TCR beta repertoires from some 640 donors were re-analyzed and high-resolution HLA genotyping was added so that TCR occurrence patterns could be studied. Findings and caveats that apply to the study as a whole: The study gave a list of about 170 TCR beta chains associated with cytomegalovirus. Some IMGT-functional V segments, including TRBV6-2 and TRBV6-3, could not be distinguished by the 87-base-pair reads and were therefore excluded. A few of the identified cytomegalovirus-associated TCR beta chains were confirmed in vitro to be specific for cytomegalovirus antigens. In an earlier analysis of about 550 of the donors, most TCR beta V segments were observed in productive rearrangements about 87% or about 30% of the time, broadly matching IMGT annotations. It was suggested by the authors that the approach could potentially be generalized to other disease states and immunological phenotypes. The classifier was reported to diagnose cytomegalovirus status with high specificity and sensitivity in both the original cohort and the validation cohort. In a later genetic analysis, fewer N-insertions in productive TCRs were reported among donors in an Asian-associated ancestry cluster than the 666-donor mean. When HLA alleles, especially DR and DQ, strongly co-occurred, TCR associations were difficult to assign to individual alleles. A cluster of highly shared sequence variants was judged likely to represent a technical artifact of the sequencing pipeline. HLA typing was unavailable for some donors at each locus, so association tests used only the typed subset. Specific HLA alleles were associated with more than 15,000 TCR beta sequences at a false discovery rate of 0.05 in a later analysis. Sequencing depth was assumed to be roughly uniform across donors in the presence/absence analyses, though that assumption may not hold. Most TCR sequences were observed very rarely across donors, whereas some public TCRs were present in many individuals. The earlier analysis of fewer than 750 of the donors excluded around 17 rarely observed V segments, including chromosome 9 orphons, because counts were too low. Only TCR beta chains were sequenced in this cohort, and the absence of alpha or paired-chain data limited detectable features. In a later analysis, most CMV-associated TCR beta chains were found to appear HLA-restricted, with HLA associations seemingly driven largely by CMV exposure. Immune exposure information for the cohort was limited to CMV serostatus. According to a later analysis, TCR association rates differed among HLA loci, with DRB1 alleles showing the most associated TCRs and HLA-C alleles showing the fewest. A further reported finding was that TCR beta sequences accurately predicted the HLA-A and HLA-B alleles for most subjects in the first cohort. Correlated functional status among segregating V segments might reflect linkage disequilibrium, but an unknown experimental factor could not be ruled out. An association between a missense DCLRE1C variant and V-gene and J-gene trimming of TCR beta chains was found in a later genetic analysis and replicated in an independent cohort. Compared with equally common non-associated chains, HLA-associated TCR beta chains in a later analysis were more clonally expanded and had lower generation probabilities. Several of the top co-occurrence clusters appeared to be linked to parvovirus B19, influenza, CMV and Epstein-Barr virus, according to a later analysis.

V loses 4 bases at its end and J loses 2 bases; junction bases beyond the gene matches: 10. CDR1 and CDR2, looked up from the germline V gene (reference sequence), are GTSNPN and SVGIG. The CDR3 has 16 amino acids, counting the end cysteine and phenylalanine. Only the CDR3 portion is preserved as DNA: 48 bases, with reading frame beginning at the first base. Libraries came from the immunoSEQ multiplex PCR assay. A mixture of 60 forward primers for TCR Vbeta segments and 13 reverse primers for TCR Jbeta segments was used in the multiplex PCR. Amplification of the CDR3 region of rearranged TCR beta genes was performed with a multiplex PCR assay on genomic DNA. The Illumina HiSeq System was used to sequence the amplified TCR beta libraries as 87-base-pair reads. Concerning the study's data processing: A later analysis tallied around 82 million unique TCR beta chains across the 666 repertoires, and around 10 million of those chains were shared by two or more donors. A nearest-neighbor algorithm error-corrected the raw reads and collapsed the reads into unique sequences, merging closely related sequences to remove PCR and sequencing errors. V, D and J gene segments were assigned by aligning CDR3 sequences to IMGT reference sequences. For a sequence to be retained, a match of at least six nucleotides to both a V gene segment and a J gene segment was required. Rearrangements were called productive when the CDR3 lacked stop codons and stayed in frame with V and J; all others were non-productive. Following IMGT convention, CDR3 was defined as the stretch from the second conserved V-encoded cysteine to the conserved J-encoded phenylalanine. The earlier analysis of 587 of the donors excluded any sequence lacking an unambiguous match to a single V gene segment. In an earlier analysis of 587 of the donors, V segments were called functional above 56.7% productive rearrangements and were called segregating when the between-donor standard deviation exceeded 5%. A statistical classification framework was built to diagnose cytomegalovirus status from the catalog of TCR beta chain sequences. In a later analysis, V and J genes were assigned by comparing TCR nucleotide sequences against IMGT/GENE-DB human TR gene sequences. In a later analysis, CDR3 sequences and most-parsimonious VDJ recombination scenarios were assigned using the TCRdist pipeline. In a later analysis, each TCR beta chain was defined by its CDR3 amino acid sequence together with its V-gene family, and reads without a unique V-gene family were excluded. To address suspected cross-contamination and a sequencing artifact, a later analysis removed 592 highly shared, low-generation-probability nucleotide sequences. A later analysis calculated a clonal expansion index for each public chain from normalized within-repertoire ranks of inferred template counts. Generation probabilities in a later analysis came from a VDJ recombination model fitted to out-of-frame rearrangements, and those results were checked against IGoR. In a later analysis, TCR-TCR, TCR-HLA and TCR-CMV co-occurrence was scored with hypergeometric tests, and a repertoire-size bias correction was applied to TCR pairs. False discovery rates were estimated in a later analysis by permuting HLA or CMV assignments 20 times. In a later analysis, co-occurring TCRs were grouped using DBSCAN, with TCRdist sequence similarity added in when clustering inside HLA-allele-positive subsets. Repertoires with fewer than 30,000 or more than 120,000 public chains were left out of co-occurrence clustering, as were about 5 repertoires with anomalous nucleotide sharing. TCRdb retrieved this table from immuneACCESS and kept in-frame rearrangements only. Not all clones are present; in checked studies, unresolved V genes account for under half, and no reason is known for the remainder. That table furnishes V, J and clone size, whereas the DNA furnished D and trimming. The sample's own table lists approximately 150,000 clones. The top ten clonotypes cover 0.85% to 1% of the sample.

About this clone itself: It lacks a known antigen.

The cohort comprised 550 to 700 healthy bone marrow donors. At the time of sampling, every cohort member was nominally healthy, though immune exposures that went unrecorded were likely present. The donor tested CMV seronegative and was one of the 352 seronegative cohort members. Every donor gave a peripheral blood sample, and the peripheral blood mononuclear cells from that sample were used for TCR beta sequencing. The Qiagen DNeasy Blood Extraction Kit was used to extract genomic DNA from the blood cell samples. Sequencing was performed on PBMCs. This sequence uses TRBV30 and TRBJ2-1, and 8 junctional nucleotides match TRBD1. The clonotype originates from a male donor in good health and CMV-seronegative. Here the CDR3 is given as CAWTGGARSTYNEQFF. The DNA is as follows: TGTGCCTGGACAGGGGGCGCAAGGTCAACCTACAATGAGCAGTTCTTC.